This T cell receptor (beta chain) stems from a study of OX40 agonist ivuxolimab in advanced cancers. Germline V gene lookup returns CDR1 ENHRY and CDR2 SYGVKD. Trimming removed 3 bases at V and 4 bases at J, with 17 bases between. CDR3 length equals 16 residues. Using immunoSEQ multiplex PCR, the repertoire was profiled, and TCRdb retains in-frame clones only, with some absent. The sample records about 62,000 clones, approximately 90% being singletons. The V call is TRBV10-3, the J call TRBJ2-3; D is undetermined. This clonotype was sampled from an adult with an advanced solid tumor such as melanoma, head and neck, liver or kidney cancer. This specimen was CD4+ or CD8+ T cells sorted from blood, taken in a trial of the OX40 agonist ivuxolimab. The CDR3 spells CAISDLGPVGADTQYF. In DNA, the CDR3 is TGTGCCATCAGTGACCTAGGACCTGTTGGTGCAGATACGCAGTATTTT.